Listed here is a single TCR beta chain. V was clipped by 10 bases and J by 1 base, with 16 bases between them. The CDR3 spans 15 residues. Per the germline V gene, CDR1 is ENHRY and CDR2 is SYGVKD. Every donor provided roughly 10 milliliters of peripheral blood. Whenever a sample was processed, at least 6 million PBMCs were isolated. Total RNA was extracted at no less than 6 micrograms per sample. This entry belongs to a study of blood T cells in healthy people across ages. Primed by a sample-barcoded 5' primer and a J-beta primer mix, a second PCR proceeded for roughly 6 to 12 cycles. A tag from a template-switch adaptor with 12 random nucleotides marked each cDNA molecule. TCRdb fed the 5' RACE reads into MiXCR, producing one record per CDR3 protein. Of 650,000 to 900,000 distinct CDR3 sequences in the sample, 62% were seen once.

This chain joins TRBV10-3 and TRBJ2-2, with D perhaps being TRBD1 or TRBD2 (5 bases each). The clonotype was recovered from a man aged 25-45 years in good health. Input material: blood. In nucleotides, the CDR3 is TGTGCCAGCTCACGGGGCCAACAGAACACCGGGGAGCTGTTTTTT. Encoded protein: CASSRGQQNTGELFF.